The rows below give T cell receptor beta chains drawn from one sample of a study of vaccination and CD4 T cells after COVID-19. Their recognized antigens are unknown. From the PCR reads, TCRdb called clonotypes with MiXCR, one entry per CDR3 protein. The sample includes approximately 15,000 distinct CDR3 sequences, about 28% of them seen just once. The sequenced material came from cultured CD4+ T cells from blood. The receptors come from a human donor with COVID-19. The CDR3 runs from the conserved cysteine through the conserved F or W. The D gene is left open where the match is weak. Clone size, where shown, is once, few, many, or a class for clones that have expanded.

TRBJ2-3 | NA | TRBV19 | TRBD2 | CASSGGVTDTQYF | TGTGCTTCTAGCGGGGGGGTCACAGATACGCAGTATTTT
TRBJ1-2 | few | TRBV6-1 | NA | CASSESGGLSQSYTF | TGTGCCAGCAGTGAGTCGGGGGGGTTGTCACAAAGCTACACCTTC
TRBJ1-2 | NA | TRBV28 | NA | CASIETGENYGYTF | TGTGCCAGCATAGAGACAGGCGAAAACTATGGCTACACCTTC
TRBJ1-5 | once | TRBV9 | NA | CASSTRGGEGLDQPQHF | TGTGCCAGCAGCACACGGGGGGGAGAAGGGCTCGATCAGCCCCAGCATTTT
TRBJ2-5 | NA | TRBV5-4 | NA | CASSPRGQETQYF | TGTGCCAGCAGCCCGAGGGGTCAGGAGACCCAGTACTTC
TRBJ1-1 | few | TRBV6-1 | NA | CASSGPPRTEAFF | TGTGCCAGCAGTGGACCCCCGAGGACTGAAGCTTTCTTT
TRBJ2-7 | NA | TRBV6-2/TRBV6-3 | NA | CASSYGITGRNSLMLQYF | TGTGCCAGCAGTTACGGAATTACCGGGAGAAATTCCCTCATGTTGCAGTACTTC
TRBJ2-5 | NA | TRBV7-7 | TRBD1 | CASSSTTGGNVETQYF | TGTGCTAGCAGCTCCACGACAGGGGGCAACGTGGAGACCCAGTACTTC
TRBJ1-2 | few | TRBV6-5 | TRBD1 | CASSSTGDTYGYTF | TGTGCCAGCAGTTCGACAGGGGATACCTATGGCTACACCTTC
TRBJ1-6 | medium-sized | TRBV25-1 | NA | CASRGGDSYNSPLHF | TGTGCCAGCAGGGGGGGGGACTCCTATAATTCACCCCTCCACTTT
TRBJ2-7 | NA | TRBV7-2 | NA | CASSPVATVTSRYF | TGTGCCAGCAGCCCCGTAGCTACGGTCACGAGTAGGTACTTC
TRBJ1-5 | NA | TRBV6-1 | NA | CASRPPGGSFQPQHF | TGTGCCAGCAGACCACCCGGCGGTTCTTTTCAGCCCCAGCATTTT
TRBJ2-1 | NA | TRBV7-9 | NA | CASSFQGGYNEQFF | TGTGCCAGCAGCTTCCAGGGAGGCTACAATGAGCAGTTCTTC
TRBJ1-2 | few | TRBV5-1 | TRBD1 | CASSTGQLYGYTF | TGCGCCAGCAGCACGGGACAGCTCTATGGCTACACCTTC
TRBJ2-7 | NA | TRBV24-1 | NA | CATSRDSLDEQYF | TGTGCCACCAGCCGGGATTCCCTGGACGAGCAGTACTTC
TRBJ2-5 | NA | TRBV11-2 | NA | CASSPPSRLRTQYF | TGTGCCAGCAGCCCACCTTCTCGGCTCCGGACCCAGTACTTC
TRBJ2-2 | NA | TRBV7-2 | NA | CASSLVGGQGGELFF | TGTGCCAGCAGCTTAGTAGGGGGGCAAGGCGGGGAGCTGTTTTTT
TRBJ2-1 | NA | TRBV20-1 | TRBD2 | CSARPGLFRHNEQFF | TGCAGTGCGAGGCCGGGACTATTCCGACACAATGAGCAGTTCTTC
TRBJ2-7 | few | TRBV21-1 | NA | CASQHTGSYEQYF | TGTGCCAGCCAGCACACAGGCTCCTACGAGCAGTACTTC
TRBJ1-1 | NA | TRBV6-2/TRBV6-3 | NA | CASRLTSQLNTEAFF | TGTGCCAGCAGGCTGACTTCTCAGCTGAACACTGAAGCTTTCTTT
TRBJ1-3 | NA | TRBV30 | NA | CAWSVGAEGNTIYF | TGTGCCTGGAGTGTAGGGGCAGAAGGAAACACCATATATTTT
TRBJ2-2 | NA | TRBV4-1 | NA | CASSQGPGTPLANTGELFF | TGCGCCAGCAGCCAAGGACCCGGGACCCCACTCGCGAACACCGGGGAGCTGTTTTTT
TRBJ1-2 | few | TRBV14 | NA | CASSQASGVLGYTF | TGTGCCAGCAGCCAAGCTTCGGGGGTCCTTGGCTACACCTTC
TRBJ2-7 | NA | TRBV5-1 | NA | CAMVSRPGKRFYEQYF | TGCGCCATGGTTAGCAGGCCAGGTAAGAGGTTTTACGAGCAGTACTTC
TRBJ1-5 | NA | TRBV20-1 | NA | CSASLPYPYSNQPQHF | TGCAGTGCTAGTTTGCCATACCCTTATAGCAATCAGCCCCAGCATTTT
TRBJ1-2 | NA | TRBV6-5 | NA | CASSYMGRGLYGYTF | TGTGCCAGCAGTTACATGGGCAGGGGCCTTTATGGCTACACCTTC
TRBJ2-4 | NA | TRBV4-3 | NA | CASSQGLSGQANKNIQYF | TGCGCCAGCAGCCAGGGACTGTCCGGACAGGCCAACAAAAACATTCAGTACTTC
TRBJ1-1 | few | TRBV12-5 | NA | CASTRSTEAFF | TGTGCTAGTACCAGAAGCACTGAAGCTTTCTTT
TRBJ1-5 | NA | TRBV19 | NA | CASSLPRPNQPQHF | TGTGCCAGTAGTCTGCCCCGCCCCAATCAGCCCCAGCATTTT
TRBJ1-1 | NA | TRBV6-1 | NA | CASSHRNAVEAFF | TGTGCCAGCAGCCACCGGAACGCGGTCGAAGCTTTCTTT
TRBJ1-4 | NA | TRBV6-1 | NA | CASSPREGRTATNEKLFF | TGTGCCAGCAGTCCCCGAGAGGGTCGAACTGCAACTAATGAAAAACTGTTTTTT
TRBJ2-7 | NA | TRBV20-1 | TRBD2 | CSAEGTSGAHYEQYF | TGCAGTGCTGAGGGGACTAGCGGAGCCCATTACGAGCAGTACTTC
TRBJ1-5 | few | TRBV7-2 | TRBD1 | CASSSGQAYQPQHF | TGTGCCAGCAGCTCCGGACAGGCCTATCAGCCCCAGCATTTT
TRBJ2-2 | few | TRBV12-3/TRBV12-4 | NA | CASSNDGAGELFF | TGTGCCAGCAGTAACGACGGAGCAGGGGAGCTGTTTTTT
TRBJ2-7 | NA | TRBV15 | TRBD1 | CATSRGGTGGPEQYF | TGTGCCACCAGCAGAGGCGGGACAGGGGGACCCGAGCAGTACTTC
TRBJ1-2 | few | TRBV28 | NA | CASMKAGLKGYTF | TGTGCCAGCATGAAGGCAGGGCTAAAGGGCTACACCTTC
TRBJ2-5 | NA | TRBV19 | NA | CASRPGAAYQETQYF | TGTGCCAGTAGGCCCGGGGCCGCGTACCAAGAGACCCAGTACTTC
TRBJ1-4 | NA | TRBV6-5 | NA | CASSSEWAKRVEKLFF | TGTGCCAGCAGTTCCGAGTGGGCAAAAAGGGTTGAAAAACTGTTTTTT
TRBJ1-5 | NA | TRBV12-3/TRBV12-4 | TRBD1 | CASSFLSTGDRQPQHF | TGTGCCAGCAGTTTCTTGTCGACAGGGGATCGCCAGCCCCAGCATTTT
TRBJ2-6 | NA | TRBV6-5 | NA | CASSYSWRGGGSGANVLTF | TGTGCCAGCAGTTACTCGTGGAGGGGAGGGGGCTCTGGGGCCAACGTCCTGACTTTC
TRBJ1-6 | NA | TRBV6-2/TRBV6-3 | NA | CASSEPGTFNPPLHF | TGTGCCAGCAGCGAACCCGGGACATTCAATCCACCCCTCCACTTT
TRBJ2-6 | NA | TRBV7-7 | TRBD2 | CASGSGANVLTF | TGCGCTAGCGGCTCTGGGGCCAACGTCCTGACTTTC
TRBJ1-2 | few | TRBV5-4 | NA | CASSPQGGANYGYTF | TGTGCCAGCAGCCCTCAGGGCGGGGCAAACTATGGCTACACCTTC
TRBJ1-2 | once | TRBV4-2 | NA | CASSQLPEDNGYTF | TGTGCCAGCAGCCAATTGCCAGAAGATAATGGCTACACCTTC
TRBJ1-2 | few | TRBV10-3 | TRBD1 | CAISEMGQLNYGYTF | TGTGCCATCAGTGAGATGGGACAGCTTAACTATGGCTACACCTTC
TRBJ2-4 | NA | TRBV6-1 | NA | CASSEGQGGITKNIQYF | TGTGCCAGCAGTGAGGGGCAGGGGGGTATAACCAAAAACATTCAGTACTTC
TRBJ1-2 | medium-sized | TRBV24-1 | NA | CATRYTYGYTF | TGTGCCACCAGGTACACCTATGGCTACACCTTC
TRBJ2-4 | few | TRBV12-3/TRBV12-4 | TRBD2 | CASSSSGGRNIQYF | TGTGCCAGCAGTTCTAGCGGGGGTCGCAACATTCAGTACTTC
TRBJ1-6 | NA | TRBV20-1 | NA | CSARDWSKNSPLHF | TGCAGTGCTAGAGATTGGAGCAAAAATTCACCCCTCCACTTT
TRBJ1-2 | few | TRBV4-1 | NA | CASSQDGGRVYGYTF | TGCGCCAGCAGCCAAGATGGGGGAAGGGTCTATGGCTACACCTTC
TRBJ2-7 | NA | TRBV19 | TRBD1 | CASSILFRDRDYEQYF | TGTGCCAGTAGTATATTATTTCGGGACAGGGACTACGAGCAGTACTTC
TRBJ1-5 | few | TRBV6-1 | TRBD1 | CASSPQGRGNQPQHF | TGTGCCAGCAGCCCACAGGGGCGGGGCAATCAGCCCCAGCATTTT
TRBJ2-2 | medium-sized | TRBV2 | NA | CASKQDGTNTGELFF | TGTGCCAGCAAGCAGGACGGGACGAACACCGGGGAGCTGTTTTTT
TRBJ2-1 | NA | TRBV27 | TRBD2 | CASSALLAGGINEQFF | TGTGCCAGCAGTGCCCTGCTAGCGGGGGGTATCAATGAGCAGTTCTTC
TRBJ2-2 | NA | TRBV5-4 | TRBD2 | CASSLWSSGSNTGELFF | TGTGCCAGCAGCTTGTGGTCTAGCGGTTCGAACACCGGGGAGCTGTTTTTT
TRBJ2-6 | NA | TRBV11-2 | NA | CASSSDSFSGANVLTF | TGTGCCAGCAGCTCAGACAGCTTCTCTGGGGCCAACGTCCTGACTTTC
TRBJ1-6 | NA | TRBV6-5 | NA | CASSYFSRAPTAPLHF | TGTGCCAGCAGTTACTTTTCCCGGGCACCTACGGCTCCCCTCCACTTT
TRBJ1-3 | NA | TRBV28 | TRBD1 | CASGTGKNTIYF | TGTGCCAGCGGGACAGGGAAAAACACCATATATTTT
TRBJ2-7 | few | TRBV7-2 | TRBD2 | CASSLVSGGTAYEQYF | TGTGCCAGCAGCTTAGTTAGCGGGGGGACCGCCTACGAGCAGTACTTC
TRBJ2-7 | NA | TRBV28 | TRBD2 | CASSLLGTSGTREQYF | TGTGCCAGCAGTTTATTAGGGACTAGCGGAACACGCGAGCAGTACTTC